These T cell receptor beta chains were read from a single sample in a study of control samples from healthy donors and cancer patients. Assay: immunoSEQ multiplex PCR; the TCRdb copy retains only in-frame clones and omits some. The data contain roughly 80,000 clones, approximately 91% of them seen just once; the ten biggest clones take up around 5.7%. The specimen was blood. All receptors come from a woman aged 50 to 60 in good health. Both conserved end residues are part of each CDR3. A D gene is named only where the DNA matches it firmly. Not every row has a clone size; where given, it reads once, few, many or a size class.

17	-	-	TRBV12-5	TRBJ1-1	TGTGCTAGTAAGCCCACGCCCGTTACTAAGGGCAACACTGAAGCTTTCTTT	CASKPTPVTKGNTEAFF
15	-	-	TRBV12-5	TRBJ2-2	TGTGCTAGTGGCCCCGGACAGATTTTCACCGGGGAGCTGTTTTTT	CASGPGQIFTGELFF
13	TRBD1	-	TRBV18	TRBJ2-7	TGTGCCAGCTCACCCGACAGGGACAACGAGCAGTACTTC	CASSPDRDNEQYF
14	-	-	TRBV5-1	TRBJ1-1	TGCGCCAGCAGCTTGGTTGGTCTGGACACTGAAGCTTTCTTT	CASSLVGLDTEAFF
14	-	-	TRBV6-5	TRBJ1-2	TGTGCCAGCACCCGGTCGCCGGGGGGCGGCGGCTACACCTTC	CASTRSPGGGGYTF
14	TRBD2	-	TRBV7-2	TRBJ2-3	TGTGCCAGCAGCTCTAGCGGGGGGGCAAATACGCAGTATTTT	CASSSSGGANTQYF
14	-	-	TRBV6-1	TRBJ1-4	TGTGCCAGCAGTTCGGACAGTACTGATGAAAAACTGTTTTTT	CASSSDSTDEKLFF
14	-	-	TRBV27	TRBJ1-5	TGTGCCAGCAGTTTATCGGGTGTAGGACAGCCCCAGCATTTT	CASSLSGVGQPQHF
15	-	-	TRBV5-1	TRBJ2-2	TGCGCCAGCAGTTTTGCGGGGGCGGGCACCGGGGAGCTGTTTTTT	CASSFAGAGTGELFF
17	TRBD1	-	TRBV2	TRBJ1-1	TGTGCCAGCAGTAAGGAAAGACAGGGTAGGGGGAACACTGAAGCTTTCTTT	CASSKERQGRGNTEAFF
14	-	few	TRBV19	TRBJ1-1	TGTGCCAGTAGTGAAATCAGGGGCTACACTGAAGCTTTCTTT	CASSEIRGYTEAFF
14	-	-	TRBV19	TRBJ1-1	TGTGCCAGTACCTCCCCGGGAGGAAACACTGAAGCTTTCTTT	CASTSPGGNTEAFF
13	-	few	TRBV9	TRBJ2-2	TGTGCCAGCAGCGTAGACTTGACCGGGGAGCTGTTTTTT	CASSVDLTGELFF
12	-	-	TRBV5-6	TRBJ1-5	TGTGCCAGCAGCTTCGGCAATCAGCCCCAGCATTTT	CASSFGNQPQHF
16	TRBD2	-	TRBV27	TRBJ2-1	TGTGCCAGCAGTCCCGCCATCAGGGACTACCACAATGAGCAGTTCTTC	CASSPAIRDYHNEQFF
16	TRBD1	-	TRBV3-1/TRBV3-2	TRBJ1-3	TGTGCCAGCAGCCAAACGGGACAGGCCTCTGGAAACACCATATATTTT	CASSQTGQASGNTIYF
12	-	once	TRBV2	TRBJ2-7	TGTGCCAGCAGTCTTCTCAGCTACGAGCAGTACTTC	CASSLLSYEQYF
13	-	-	TRBV6-5	TRBJ1-5	TGTGCCAGCAGTACGGACATTTATCAGCCCCAGCATTTT	CASSTDIYQPQHF
16	-	-	TRBV5-1	TRBJ1-3	TGCGCCAGCAGCTTGGTGGGGAAGACACAAGGAAACACCATATATTTT	CASSLVGKTQGNTIYF
14	-	-	TRBV29-1	TRBJ2-3	TGCAGCGTTTCGGCCGGGACGGCCGGTGCAACGCAGTATTTT	CSVSAGTAGATQYF
17	-	-	TRBV6-1	TRBJ1-2	TGTGCCAGCAGTGGGGGTCGACGGGCACAGGCCGAGTATGGCTACACCTTC	CASSGGRRAQAEYGYTF
15	TRBD1	once	TRBV2	TRBJ2-7	TGTGCCAGCAGGACAGGGGTCCGAAGGGTCTCCGAGCAGTACTTC	CASRTGVRRVSEQYF
15	-	-	TRBV7-9	TRBJ2-7	TGTGCCAGCAGCTTAGTTCTGGTGGGGGAAGACGAGCAGTACTTC	CASSLVLVGEDEQYF
13	-	-	TRBV2	TRBJ2-1	TGTGCCAAACGTATGGCTGGCCTGGGGGAGCAGTTCTTC	CAKRMAGLGEQFF
13	TRBD2	-	TRBV2	TRBJ2-5	TGTGCCAGCAGTCGAGGGAGGGACGAGACCCAGTACTTC	CASSRGRDETQYF
14	-	-	TRBV5-1	TRBJ1-2	TGCGCCAGCAGCTTGGATACAGGCGCTCGTGGCTACACCTTC	CASSLDTGARGYTF
15	-	-	TRBV11-2	TRBJ1-3	TGTGCCAGCAGGCCGGACAGTACCTCTGGAAACACCATATATTTT	CASRPDSTSGNTIYF
13	-	-	TRBV7-7	TRBJ2-7	TGTGCCAGCAGCTTAGCCCCCGGGTACGAGCAGTACTTC	CASSLAPGYEQYF
14	-	-	TRBV5-1	TRBJ1-1	TGCGCCAGCAGCTTGGCAGGGATGAACACTGAAGCTTTCTTT	CASSLAGMNTEAFF
15	-	-	TRBV5-1	TRBJ2-3	TGCGCCAGCAGCGATCGGGGGGCAAGCACAGATACGCAGTATTTT	CASSDRGASTDTQYF
14	-	once	TRBV3-1/TRBV3-2	TRBJ1-1	TGTGCCAGCAGCCAAGCCTCGAAGCCAGGGGTAGCTTTCTTT	CASSQASKPGVAFF
11	-	-	TRBV25-1	TRBJ2-3	TGTGCCAGCAGCGTATTAAGTACGCAGTATTTT	CASSVLSTQYF
14	-	-	TRBV7-2	TRBJ2-3	TGTGCCAGCAGTCTGGGGCTGGTCGGCGGTACGCAGTATTTT	CASSLGLVGGTQYF
18	TRBD2	-	TRBV27	TRBJ2-1	TGTGCCAGCAGTTTATCGGGGGGATGGGGGGGAACCTACAATGAGCAGTTCTTC	CASSLSGGWGGTYNEQFF
15	-	-	TRBV5-1	TRBJ1-1	TGCGCCAGCAGCTTGGCTGGGGGCGCGGGGAGTGAAGCTTTCTTT	CASSLAGGAGSEAFF
14	TRBD2	-	TRBV30	TRBJ2-3	TGTGCCTGGAGTGAGCTAGCGGTCCTTGATACGCAGTATTTT	CAWSELAVLDTQYF
14	-	-	TRBV10-2	TRBJ2-1	TGCGCCAGCAGAGGCGGGATTACCTACAATGAGCAGTTCTTC	CASRGGITYNEQFF
14	-	-	TRBV19	TRBJ1-2	TGTGCCAGTCACAGAGCAGGGCCTTACTATGGCTACACCTTC	CASHRAGPYYGYTF
16	-	-	TRBV19	TRBJ1-5	TGTGCCAGTAGTATAGAGGCAGGCCAAGGCGATCAGCCCCAGCATTTT	CASSIEAGQGDQPQHF
13	-	-	TRBV2	TRBJ2-1	TGTGCCAGCATGCGTGGGCGGAACAATGAGCAGTTCTTC	CASMRGRNNEQFF
10	-	-	TRBV6-5	TRBJ1-2	TGTGCCACCCTAGACTATGGCTACACCTTC	CATLDYGYTF
11	-	-	TRBV12-3/TRBV12-4	TRBJ2-3	TGTGCCAGCAGTTTAGCAGATACGCAGTATTTT	CASSLADTQYF
16	TRBD2	-	TRBV7-9	TRBJ2-3	TGTGCCAGCAGCCCAAGACTAGCGGGGCTCACAGATACGCAGTATTTT	CASSPRLAGLTDTQYF
13	-	-	TRBV5-1	TRBJ2-3	TGCGCCAGCAGCTTGGGTACTGGGGTTACGCAGTATTTT	CASSLGTGVTQYF